These 2 T cell receptor beta chains share one sample of origin, sequenced in a study of T-cell reconstitution after alpha-beta-depleted transplantation in children. Unique molecular identifiers were incorporated into the prepared TCRbeta library. TCRdb re-called the PCR reads through MiXCR, storing one row per CDR3 protein. This sample has about 460,000 distinct CDR3 sequences, with roughly 10% found just once. Sample: PBMCs, mostly from graft donor cells, taken 180 days after TCRalphabeta/CD19-depleted stem cell transplant. These receptors all stem from a female patient aged 2-15 years who had a stem cell transplant for aplastic anemia, so the T cells may come from the graft donor.

The gene calls are TRBV5-1 and TRBJ2-1, with 8 bases fitting TRBD2. The V gene end was trimmed by 4 bases and the J gene end by 5 bases; junction bases not matched to a gene: 14. The germline V gene has CDR1 SGHRS and CDR2 YFSETQ. The length of the CDR3 is 17 residues. The CDR3 region is CASSVTRSGVGNNEQFF. As DNA, the CDR3 is TGCGCCAGCAGCGTCACCCGTAGCGGGGTGGGGAACAATGAGCAGTTCTTC.

CDR3 nucleotide sequence: TGTGCCTGGAGTGTACTAGGTCTAGGGATTGAGGGCTACACCTTC. Residues: CAWSVLGLGIEGYTF. The J gene is TRBJ1-2, the V gene TRBV30; D remains unclear. This CDR3 is built from 15 residues. Germline V gene data show CDR1 as GTSNPN and CDR2 as SVGIG (reference sequence). Trimming shortened V by 0 bases and J by 8 bases, and 19 bases separated the two germline ends.